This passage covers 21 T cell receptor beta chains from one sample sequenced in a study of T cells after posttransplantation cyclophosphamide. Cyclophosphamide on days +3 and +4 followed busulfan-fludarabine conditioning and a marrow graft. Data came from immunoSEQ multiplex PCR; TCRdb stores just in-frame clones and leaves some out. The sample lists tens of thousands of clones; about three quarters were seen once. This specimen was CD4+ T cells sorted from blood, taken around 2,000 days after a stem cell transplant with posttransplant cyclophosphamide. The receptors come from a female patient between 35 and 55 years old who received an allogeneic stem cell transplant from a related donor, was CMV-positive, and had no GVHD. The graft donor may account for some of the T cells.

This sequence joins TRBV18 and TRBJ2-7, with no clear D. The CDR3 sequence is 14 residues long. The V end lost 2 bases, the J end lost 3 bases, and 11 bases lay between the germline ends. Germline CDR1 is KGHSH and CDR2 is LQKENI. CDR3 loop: CASSPSSNYYEQYF. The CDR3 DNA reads TGTGCCAGCTCACCATCCAGCAACTACTACGAGCAGTACTTC.

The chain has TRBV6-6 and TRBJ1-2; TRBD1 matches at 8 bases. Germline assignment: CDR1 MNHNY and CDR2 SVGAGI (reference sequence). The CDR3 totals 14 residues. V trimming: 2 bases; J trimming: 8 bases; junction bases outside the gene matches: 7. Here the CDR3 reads CASSYGQGARGYTF. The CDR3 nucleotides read TGTGCCAGCAGTTACGGGCAGGGGGCGCGGGGCTACACCTTC.

The CDR3 reads CASRVDSVGNTIYF. CDR3 sequence (DNA): TGCGCCAGCAGGGTAGACAGTGTTGGAAACACCATATATTTT. This chain uses TRBV5-1 with TRBJ1-3; D perhaps matches TRBD1 (5 bases). Germline lookup yields CDR1 SGHRS and CDR2 YFSETQ. V was cut by 5 bases and J by 3 bases, with 12 bases left in between. This CDR3 has 14 amino acids.

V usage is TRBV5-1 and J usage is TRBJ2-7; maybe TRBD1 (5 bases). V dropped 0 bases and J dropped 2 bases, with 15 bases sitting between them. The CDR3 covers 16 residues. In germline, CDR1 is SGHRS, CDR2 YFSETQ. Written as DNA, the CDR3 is TGCGCCAGCAGCTTGGTACTGGTGGACAAGACCTACGAGCAGTACTTC. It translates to CASSLVLVDKTYEQYF.

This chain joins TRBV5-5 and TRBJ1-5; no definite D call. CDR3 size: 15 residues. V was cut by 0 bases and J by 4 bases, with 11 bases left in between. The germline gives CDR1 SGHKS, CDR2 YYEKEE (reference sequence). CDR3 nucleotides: TGTGCCAGCAGCTTGGAATTCTCGGGGAATCAGCCCCAGCATTTT. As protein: CASSLEFSGNQPQHF. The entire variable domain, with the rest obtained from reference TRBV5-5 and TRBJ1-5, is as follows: DAGVTQSPTHLIKTRGQQVTLRCSPISGHKSVSWYQQVLGQGPQFIFQYYEKEERGRGNFPDRFSARQFPNYSSELNVNALLLGDSALYLCASSLEFSGNQPQHFGDGTRLSIL.

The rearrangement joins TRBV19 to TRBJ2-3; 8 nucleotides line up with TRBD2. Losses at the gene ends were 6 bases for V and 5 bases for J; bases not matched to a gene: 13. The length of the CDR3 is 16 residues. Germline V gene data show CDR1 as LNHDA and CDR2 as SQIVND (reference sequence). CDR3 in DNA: TGTGCCAGTAGCCCCGCCCGGGGACTAGGACAAGATACGCAGTATTTT. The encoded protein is CASSPARGLGQDTQYF.

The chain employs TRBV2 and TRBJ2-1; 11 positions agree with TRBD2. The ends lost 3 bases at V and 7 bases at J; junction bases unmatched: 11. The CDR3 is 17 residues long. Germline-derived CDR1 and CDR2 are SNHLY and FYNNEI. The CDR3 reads CASSDSALAGGSNEQFF. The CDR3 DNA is TGTGCCAGCAGTGACAGCGCTCTAGCGGGGGGTTCGAATGAGCAGTTCTTC.

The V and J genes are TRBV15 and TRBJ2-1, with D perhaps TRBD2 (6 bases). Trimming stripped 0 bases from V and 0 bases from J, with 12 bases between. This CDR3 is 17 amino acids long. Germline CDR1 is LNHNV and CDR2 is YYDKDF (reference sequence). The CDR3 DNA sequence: TGTGCCACCAGCAGAGATAGGACCGGGAGCTCCTACAATGAGCAGTTCTTC. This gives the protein CATSRDRTGSSYNEQFF.

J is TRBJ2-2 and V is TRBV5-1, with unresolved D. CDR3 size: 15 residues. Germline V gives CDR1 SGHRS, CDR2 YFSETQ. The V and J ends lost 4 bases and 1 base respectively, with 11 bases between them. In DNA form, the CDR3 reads TGCGCCAGCAGCCCCGCGGTTGGGAACACCGGGGAGCTGTTTTTT. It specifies CASSPAVGNTGELFF. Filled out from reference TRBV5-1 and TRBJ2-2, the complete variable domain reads KAGVTQTPRYLIKTRGQQVTLSCSPISGHRSVSWYQQTPGQGLQFLFEYFSETQRNKGNFPGRFSGRQFSNSRSEMNVSTLELGDSALYLCASSPAVGNTGELFFGEGSRLTVL.

For the CDR3, the DNA is TGTGCCAGTAGTGGTCCAGGGGAATGGAATCAGCCCCAGCATTTT. Translating gives CASSGPGEWNQPQHF. This chain connects TRBV19 to TRBJ1-5; possibly TRBD1 for D (6 bases). The V end was cut by 5 bases, the J end by 4 bases, with 15 bases between. The CDR3 is made up of 15 amino acids. CDR1 and CDR2 (germline): LNHDA, SQIVND (reference sequence).

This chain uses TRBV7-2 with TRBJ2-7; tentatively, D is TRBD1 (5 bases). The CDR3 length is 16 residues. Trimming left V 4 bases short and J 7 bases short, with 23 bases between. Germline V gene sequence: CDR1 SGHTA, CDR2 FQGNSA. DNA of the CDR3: TGTGCCAGCAGCTCCGATTCTGGGGCGCTTCTGGGTGAGCAGTACTTC. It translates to CASSSDSGALLGEQYF.

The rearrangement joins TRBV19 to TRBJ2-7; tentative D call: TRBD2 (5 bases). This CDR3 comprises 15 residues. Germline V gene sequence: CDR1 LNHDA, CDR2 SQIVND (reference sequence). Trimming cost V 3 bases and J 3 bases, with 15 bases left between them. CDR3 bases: TGTGCCAGTAGTATGGCGGCGGGTTCCCGCTACGAGCAGTACTTC. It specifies CASSMAAGSRYEQYF. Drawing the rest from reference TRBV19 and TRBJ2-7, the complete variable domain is DGGITQSPKYLFRKEGQNVTLSCEQNLNHDAMYWYRQDPGQGLRLIYYSQIVNDFQKGDIAEGYSVSREKKESFPLTVTSAQKNPTAFYLCASSMAAGSRYEQYFGPGTRLTVT.

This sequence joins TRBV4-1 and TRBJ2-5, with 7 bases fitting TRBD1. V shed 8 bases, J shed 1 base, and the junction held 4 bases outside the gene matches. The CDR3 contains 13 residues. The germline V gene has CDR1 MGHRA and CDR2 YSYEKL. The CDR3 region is CASARGPQETQYF. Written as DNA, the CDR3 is TGCGCCAGCGCAAGGGGGCCCCAAGAGACCCAGTACTTC.

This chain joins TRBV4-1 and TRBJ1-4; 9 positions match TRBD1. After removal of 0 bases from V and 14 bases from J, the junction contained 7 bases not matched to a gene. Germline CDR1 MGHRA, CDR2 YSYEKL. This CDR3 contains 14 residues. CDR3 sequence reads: CASSQEGQGRRLFF. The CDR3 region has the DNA TGCGCCAGCAGCCAAGAGGGACAGGGAAGACGCCTGTTTTTT.

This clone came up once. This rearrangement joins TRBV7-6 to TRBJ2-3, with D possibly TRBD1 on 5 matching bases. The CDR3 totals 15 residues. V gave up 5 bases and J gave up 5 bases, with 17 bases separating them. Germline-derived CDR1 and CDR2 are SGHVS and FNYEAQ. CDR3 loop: CASSPPGLLEDTQYF. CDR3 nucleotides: TGTGCCAGCAGCCCCCCAGGGCTGCTCGAAGATACGCAGTATTTT.

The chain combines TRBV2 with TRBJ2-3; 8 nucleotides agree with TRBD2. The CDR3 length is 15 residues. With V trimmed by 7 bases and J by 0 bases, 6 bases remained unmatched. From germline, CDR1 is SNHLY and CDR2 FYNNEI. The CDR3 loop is CASTAGGFSTDTQYF. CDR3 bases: TGTGCCAGCACCGCGGGGGGCTTCAGCACAGATACGCAGTATTTT.

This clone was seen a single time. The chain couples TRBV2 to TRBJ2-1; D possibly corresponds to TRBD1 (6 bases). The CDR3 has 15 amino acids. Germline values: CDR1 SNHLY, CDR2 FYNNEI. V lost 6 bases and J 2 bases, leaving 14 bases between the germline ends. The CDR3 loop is CASSELRGAYNEQFF. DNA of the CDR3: TGTGCCAGCAGCGAACTCAGGGGCGCCTACAATGAGCAGTTCTTC.

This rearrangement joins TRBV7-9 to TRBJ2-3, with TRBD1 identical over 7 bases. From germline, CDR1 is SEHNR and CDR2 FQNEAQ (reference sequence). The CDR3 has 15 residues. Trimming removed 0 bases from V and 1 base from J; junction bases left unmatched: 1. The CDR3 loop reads CASSLAGQGTDTQYF. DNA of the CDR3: TGTGCCAGCAGCTTAGCTGGACAGGGCACAGATACGCAGTATTTT.

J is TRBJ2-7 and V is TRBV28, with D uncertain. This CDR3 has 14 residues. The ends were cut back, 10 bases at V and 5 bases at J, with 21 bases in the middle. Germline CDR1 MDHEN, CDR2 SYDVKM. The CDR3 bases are TGTGCCACTAACAATCCCGGGTCGCGGAACGAGCAGTACTTC. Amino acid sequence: CATNNPGSRNEQYF.

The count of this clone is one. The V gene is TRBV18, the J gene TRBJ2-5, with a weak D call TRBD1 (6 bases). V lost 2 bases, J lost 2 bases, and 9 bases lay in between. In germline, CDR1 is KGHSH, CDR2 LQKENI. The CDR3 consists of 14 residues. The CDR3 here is CASSPWGRQETQYF. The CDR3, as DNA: TGTGCCAGCTCACCATGGGGGCGTCAAGAGACCCAGTACTTC. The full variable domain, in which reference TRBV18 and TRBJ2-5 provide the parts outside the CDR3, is NAGVMQNPRHLVRRRGQEARLRCSPMKGHSHVYWYRQLPEEGLKFMVYLQKENIIDESGMPKERFSAEFPKEGPSILRIQQVVRGDSAAYFCASSPWGRQETQYFGPGTRLLVL.

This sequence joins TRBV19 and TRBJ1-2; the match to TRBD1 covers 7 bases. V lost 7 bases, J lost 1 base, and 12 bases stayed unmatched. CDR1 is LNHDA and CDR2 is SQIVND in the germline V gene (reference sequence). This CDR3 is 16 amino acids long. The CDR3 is CASTFSGQRNNYGYTF. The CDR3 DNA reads TGTGCCAGTACCTTTTCGGGACAGCGGAATAACTATGGCTACACCTTC.